These 3 T cell receptor beta chains originate from one sample sequenced in a study of cytomegalovirus exposure and HLA in healthy donors. PCR was performed using 60 Vbeta and 13 Jbeta primers. Only in-frame clones appear in the TCRdb table, and some are missing; sequencing was by immunoSEQ multiplex PCR. The sample carries about 190,000 clones, around 87% recorded once. Sequenced: PBMCs. The receptors originated from a young man in good health and CMV-seronegative.

A remark on this clone: At one boundary the junction diverges from the germline segment, which might be a read error. The chain carries TRBV6-5 and TRBJ2-2, with D possibly TRBD1 on 5 matching bases. Germline V gene data show CDR1 as MNHEY and CDR2 as SVGAGI. CDR3 length: 15 residues. CDR3 DNA sequence: TGTGCCAGCAGTTACGTAGGGGCGAAGACCGGGGAGCTGTTTTTT. Protein sequence: CASSYVGAKTGELFF.

This sequence joins TRBV6-5 and TRBJ2-2, with 10 nucleotides matching TRBD1. Trimming at V came to 5 bases and at J to 9 bases, leaving 9 bases not matched to a gene. CDR3 size: 15 residues. Germline assignment: CDR1 MNHEY and CDR2 SVGAGI. The CDR3 nucleotides are TGTGCCAGCAGTCGAAGGACAGGGGGTATCAGGGAGCTGTTTTTT. Translation: CASSRRTGGIRELFF.

The gene calls are TRBV7-6 and TRBJ1-5; D uncertain. The CDR3 extends over 15 amino acids. V was clipped by 8 bases and J by 1 base, with 15 bases between them. Germline CDR1 reads SGHVS; CDR2 reads FNYEAQ. The CDR3 sequence: CASSPGSGSNQPQHF. CDR3 nucleotides: TGTGCCAGCTCCCCGGGGAGTGGGAGCAATCAGCCCCAGCATTTT. The full variable domain, with the rest looked up from reference TRBV7-6 and TRBJ1-5, is GAGVSQSPRYKVTKRGQDVALRCDPISGHVSLYWYRQALGQGPEFLTYFNYEAQQDKSGLPNDRFSAERPEGSISTLTIQRTEQRDSAMYRCASSPGSGSNQPQHFGDGTRLSIL.